This T cell receptor beta chain is from a study of response to subunit inactivated influenza vaccine. Regarding the study as a whole: Researchers suggested that each seasonal influenza vaccination recruits few new T cells.

TCRdb re-called the RT-PCR reads through MiXCR, storing one row per CDR3 protein. The sample gives approximately 250,000 distinct CDR3 sequences, approximately 12% of which show up once; about 7.8% is in the top ten. Many counts were recorded for this clonotype. What it recognizes is unknown. Germline V gene lookup returns CDR1 MDHEN and CDR2 SYDVKM. This CDR3 region has 14 residues. Deletions cut 5 bases from V and 0 bases from J, with 8 bases between. The starting material was non-naive T cells sorted from PBMCs, obtained around 14 days before vaccination. This TCR came from a man aged 45-65 years who received an inactivated influenza vaccine. The chain has TRBV28 and TRBJ2-1; the D is unclear. The CDR3 sequence is CASSNAVSYNEQFF. DNA for the CDR3: TGTGCCAGCAGTAACGCCGTCTCCTACAATGAGCAGTTCTTC.